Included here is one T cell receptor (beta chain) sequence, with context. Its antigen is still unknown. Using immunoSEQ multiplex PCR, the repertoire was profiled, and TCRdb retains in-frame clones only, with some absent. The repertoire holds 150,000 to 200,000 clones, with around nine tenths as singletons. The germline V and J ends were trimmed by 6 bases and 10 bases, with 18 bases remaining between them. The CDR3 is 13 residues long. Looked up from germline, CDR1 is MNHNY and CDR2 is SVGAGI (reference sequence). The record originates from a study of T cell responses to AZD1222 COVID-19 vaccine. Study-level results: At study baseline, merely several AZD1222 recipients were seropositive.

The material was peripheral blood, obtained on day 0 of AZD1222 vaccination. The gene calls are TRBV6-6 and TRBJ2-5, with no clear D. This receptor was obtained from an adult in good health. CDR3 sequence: CASRPADPWLQYF. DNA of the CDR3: TGTGCCAGCAGGCCTGCTGACCCCTGGCTCCAGTACTTC.